The present T cell receptor (beta chain) was sequenced within a study of blood T cell repertoires in COVID-19. The CDR3 is 14 amino acids. V was trimmed by 0 bases and J by 4 bases, leaving 9 bases between them. Germline CDR1 SGDLS, CDR2 YYNGEE. Assay used: immunoSEQ multiplex PCR; TCRdb lists only in-frame clones, some missing. The sample consists of about 200,000 clones, about 82% of them appearing once. The specimen sequenced was peripheral blood. This sequence was found in a woman in her 70s with COVID-19, enrolled during active disease. This chain links TRBV9 with TRBJ2-3; D perhaps matches TRBD2 (6 bases). As DNA, the CDR3 is TGTGCCAGCAGCGTAGCGGAGGGCCCAGATACGCAGTATTTT. This encodes CASSVAEGPDTQYF.